A single sample is the source of the 25 T cell receptor beta chains below, sequenced in a study of T cell repertoires in cytomegalovirus infection. Using its own MiXCR run on the reads, TCRdb lists one record per CDR3 protein. The sample has under 250,000 distinct CDR3 sequences; around an eighth are singletons. Input material: PBMCs. These receptors all come from a human donor in good health (CMV status not recorded). Some clones in this sample may be carry-over from other donors' samples.

This clonotype was observed at least ten times. The chain has TRBV28 and TRBJ2-2; TRBD2 aligns across 9 bases. Trimming at V came to 8 bases and at J to 0 bases, leaving 1 base not matched to a gene. Germline V gene lookup returns CDR1 MDHEN and CDR2 SYDVKM. The CDR3 loop spans 14 amino acids. The CDR3 bases are TGTGCCAGCGCTAGCGGGACGAACACCGGGGAGCTGTTTTTT. Translated, it gives CASASGTNTGELFF.

This clonotype was detected ten times or more. The rearrangement links TRBV14 to TRBJ2-7; D is ambiguous. V gave up 0 bases and J gave up 4 bases, with 7 bases separating them. This CDR3 comprises 13 residues. The germline CDR1 and CDR2 sequences are SGHDN and FVKESK. CDR3 in DNA: TGTGCCAGCAGCCAAGACGGAAGGTACGAGCAGTACTTC. Residues: CASSQDGRYEQYF.

This clonotype was picked up many times. The chain is built from TRBV7-2 and TRBJ1-4, with D hard to call. V lost 3 bases and J lost 5, with 13 bases in between. Looked up from germline, CDR1 is SGHTA and CDR2 is FQGNSA. The CDR3 has 15 residues. The CDR3 nucleotides are TGTGCCAGCAGCTTTACTGCCCTGCGGAATGAAAAACTGTTTTTT. Amino acid sequence: CASSFTALRNEKLFF.

This clonotype occurred many times. The V and J genes are TRBV29-1 and TRBJ1-2; D is perhaps TRBD1 (5 bases). Trimming shortened V by 5 bases and J by 7 bases, and 17 bases separated the two germline ends. The CDR3 is 13 amino acids. In germline, CDR1 is SQVTM, CDR2 ANQGSEA. DNA of the CDR3: TGCAGCGTTTCCGGGACCCAAACTATTGGCTACACCTTC. Translation gives CSVSGTQTIGYTF. Complete variable domain (other parts from reference TRBV29-1 and TRBJ1-2): SAVISQKPSRDICQRGTSLTIQCQVDSQVTMMFWYRQQPGQSLTLIATANQGSEATYESGFVIDKFPISRPNLTFSTLTVSNMSPEDSSIYLCSVSGTQTIGYTFGSGTRLTVV.

This clonotype was counted ten times or more. This sequence joins TRBV12-3 or TRBV12-4 and TRBJ1-1; a possible D gene is TRBD1 (5 bases). V was shortened by 5 bases and J by 0 bases, with 13 bases between the two germline ends. CDR3 length: 15 amino acids. The CDR3 DNA reads as TGTGCCAGCAGTCCCGCAACAGGTATGAACACTGAAGCTTTCTTT. This sequence encodes CASSPATGMNTEAFF.

This clonotype was counted at least ten times. The gene calls are TRBV7-2 and TRBJ2-3, with D possibly being TRBD1 (6 bases). The V and J ends lost 1 base and 6 bases respectively, with 14 bases between them. The CDR3 runs to 15 residues. CDR1 and CDR2 (germline): SGHTA, FQGNSA. CDR3 coding DNA: TGTGCCAGCAGCTTAGAACTAAGGGGGTGGGATACGCAGTATTTT. This encodes CASSLELRGWDTQYF.

This clonotype has just a few counts. This sequence joins TRBV20-1 and TRBJ2-1; 8 bases agree with TRBD2. The ends lost 3 bases at V and 8 bases at J; junction bases unmatched: 6. The CDR3 has 13 residues. Germline V gene sequence: CDR1 DFQATT, CDR2 SNEGSKA (reference sequence). The CDR3 reads CSASRAGVYEQFF. DNA of the CDR3: TGCAGTGCTAGTAGAGCGGGAGTATATGAGCAGTTCTTC.

This clonotype appeared many times. This chain connects TRBV5-1 to TRBJ2-7; 7 nucleotides match TRBD2. This CDR3 contains 16 residues. Germline CDR1 is SGHRS and CDR2 is YFSETQ. V shed 0 bases and J 0 bases; nucleotides not matched to a gene: 6. CDR3 loop: CASSLGASGASYEQYF. DNA for the CDR3: TGCGCCAGCAGCTTGGGGGCGAGCGGGGCCTCCTACGAGCAGTACTTC.

This clonotype was seen repeatedly, ten times or more. The chain combines TRBV7-2 with TRBJ2-3, with TRBD2 matching 11 bases. The germline CDR1 and CDR2 sequences are SGHTA and FQGNSA. Losses at the gene ends were 2 bases for V and 3 bases for J; bases not matched to a gene: 7. CDR3 size: 17 residues. CDR3 loop: CASSLFRLAGGTDTQYF. DNA for the CDR3: TGTGCCAGCAGCTTATTCCGCCTAGCGGGAGGAACAGATACGCAGTATTTT.

This clonotype was observed many times. J is TRBJ1-4 and V is TRBV28, with 12 bases matching TRBD1. CDR3 length: 17 amino acids. J lost 8 bases, V lost 6 bases, and 13 bases had no gene match. CDR1 and CDR2 (germline): MDHEN, SYDVKM. In nucleotides, the CDR3 is TGTGCCAGCAGCCCATTAGGGACAGGGGGCATCGGGGAAAAACTGTTTTTT. Its translation: CASSPLGTGGIGEKLFF.

The V gene is TRBV7-8, the J gene TRBJ2-3, with 7 bases that match TRBD2. This CDR3 region has 15 residues. Unmatched junction bases numbered 12, after V lost 8 bases and J lost 4 bases. Looked up from germline, CDR1 is SGHVS and CDR2 is FQNEAQ. This chain's CDR3 is CASGPPAGAADTQYF. DNA of the CDR3: TGTGCCAGCGGCCCTCCGGCGGGAGCGGCAGATACGCAGTATTTT. Full variable domain (remainder filled in from reference TRBV7-8 and TRBJ2-3): GAGVSQSPRYKVAKRGQDVALRCDPISGHVSLFWYQQALGQGPEFLTYFQNEAQLDKSGLPSDRFFAERPEGSVSTLKIQRTQQEDSAVYLCASGPPAGAADTQYFGPGTRLTVL.

V is TRBV20-1 and J is TRBJ1-1; D is perhaps TRBD1 (5 bases). CDR3 length: 15 amino acids. Trimming removed 3 bases at V and 1 base at J, with 15 bases between. Germline V CDR1 and CDR2: DFQATT, SNEGSKA (reference sequence). CDR3 loop: CSASDSQTGNTEAFF. CDR3 nucleotides: TGCAGTGCTAGTGACAGTCAGACGGGGAACACTGAAGCTTTCTTT.

The chain uses TRBV30 and TRBJ2-3, with D unresolved. CDR3 length: 15 residues. The germline CDR1 and CDR2 sequences are GTSNPN and SVGIG (reference sequence). V dropped 2 bases and J dropped 1 base, with 13 bases sitting between them. The CDR3 DNA reads TGTGCCTGGAGTCTATTTCAAGGGCGCACAGATACGCAGTATTTT. It is translated as CAWSLFQGRTDTQYF.

This clonotype was counted between two and nine times. The gene calls are TRBV11-2 and TRBJ2-7; the match to TRBD2 covers 10 bases. The CDR3 consists of 15 residues. The V gene's germline CDR1 is SGHAT and CDR2 FQNNGV. Germline trimming cut 2 bases from V and 2 bases from J; bases unmatched to any gene: 3. The DNA of the CDR3 is TGTGCCAGCAGCTTACTAGCGGGGGAACCCTACGAGCAGTACTTC. Residues: CASSLLAGEPYEQYF.

This clonotype was seen ten or more times. CDR3 nucleotides: TGTGCCAGCAGACTTACTAGGGTTCAGCCCCAGCATTTT. As protein: CASRLTRVQPQHF. The rearrangement links TRBV28 to TRBJ1-5; D remains unclear. Trimming left V 6 bases short and J 6 bases short, with 12 bases between. The CDR3 contains 13 residues. The germline CDR1 and CDR2 sequences are MDHEN and SYDVKM. The full variable domain, with the rest looked up from reference TRBV28 and TRBJ1-5, is DVKVTQSSRYLVKRTGEKVFLECVQDMDHENMFWYRQDPGLGLRLIYFSYDVKMKEKGDIPEGYSVSREKKERFSLILESASTNQTSMYLCASRLTRVQPQHFGDGTRLSIL.

Ten or more counts support this clonotype. The chain uses TRBV7-2 and TRBJ1-3; 7 bases are shared with TRBD1. V shed 1 base and J 2 bases; nucleotides not matched to a gene: 2. The CDR3 contains 15 residues. Germline V gives CDR1 SGHTA, CDR2 FQGNSA. CDR3 protein: CASSLDRGPGNTIYF. The CDR3, as DNA: TGTGCCAGCAGCTTAGACAGGGGACCTGGAAACACCATATATTTT.

This clonotype was seen repeatedly, ten times or more. The V call is TRBV5-6, the J call TRBJ2-3; 7 bases are shared with TRBD1. CDR1 is SGHDT and CDR2 is YYEEEE in the germline V gene. The V segment lost 3 bases and the J segment 5 bases; nucleotides outside the gene matches: 6. The CDR3 has 14 amino acids. The CDR3 sequence: CASSSGGQVDTQYF. CDR3 bases: TGTGCCAGCAGCTCAGGGGGTCAGGTAGATACGCAGTATTTT. Looking up the rest from reference TRBV5-6 and TRBJ2-3 gives the full variable domain: DAGVTQSPTHLIKTRGQQVTLRCSPKSGHDTVSWYQQALGQGPQFIFQYYEEEERQRGNFPDRFSGHQFPNYSSELNVNALLLGDSALYLCASSSGGQVDTQYFGPGTRLTVL.

This clonotype was picked up many times. The rearrangement joins TRBV7-2 to TRBJ2-7; 11 bases are a match to TRBD2. Germline loops: CDR1 SGHTA, CDR2 FQGNSA. V dropped 5 bases and J dropped 1; count of bases not matched to a gene: 4. There are 15 residues in the CDR3. The CDR3 protein is CASSGGLAVSYEQYF. CDR3 nucleotides: TGTGCCAGCAGCGGGGGACTAGCGGTGTCCTACGAGCAGTACTTC.

The chain carries TRBV6-2 or TRBV6-3 and TRBJ2-5, with 7 nucleotides matching TRBD2. The germline V gene has CDR1 MNHEY and CDR2 SVGEGT. The CDR3 contains 17 residues. With 2 bases clipped from V and 2 bases from J, the junction kept 11 bases outside the gene matches. CDR3 DNA sequence: TGTGCCAGCAGTTACGCGGTAGCGGGTGGGATACAAGAGACCCAGTACTTC. Translation: CASSYAVAGGIQETQYF.

In this sample, this clonotype turned up many times. V is TRBV7-2 and J is TRBJ1-1; D gene unclear. In germline, CDR1 is SGHTA, CDR2 FQGNSA. V was trimmed by 1 base and J by 0 bases, leaving 6 bases between them. CDR3 length equals 14 residues. The CDR3 loop is CASSLVHVNTEAFF. CDR3 bases: TGTGCCAGCAGCTTAGTACATGTGAACACTGAAGCTTTCTTT.

At least ten counts were recorded for this clonotype. The rearrangement uses TRBV29-1 and TRBJ1-1; D unclear. The germline V and J ends were trimmed by 4 bases and 0 bases, with 6 bases remaining between them. Per the germline V gene, CDR1 is SQVTM and CDR2 is ANQGSEA. This CDR3 is 12 amino acids long. CDR3 residues: CSVGGVNTEAFF. In nucleotides, the CDR3 is TGCAGCGTTGGTGGAGTGAACACTGAAGCTTTCTTT.

In this sample, this clonotype turned up many times. The chain recombines TRBV7-9 with TRBJ1-2, with D tentatively TRBD1 (6 bases). V dropped 3 bases and J dropped 8 bases, with 13 bases sitting between them. Germline CDR1 reads SEHNR; CDR2 reads FQNEAQ (reference sequence). The CDR3 contains 13 residues. The CDR3: CASSFDRTHGYTF. The CDR3 DNA follows: TGTGCCAGCAGCTTCGACAGGACCCACGGCTACACCTTC.

This clonotype was picked up a small number of times. The chain uses TRBV6-6 and TRBJ1-1; D is possibly TRBD1 (6 bases). The CDR3 extends over 17 amino acids. Germline loops: CDR1 MNHNY, CDR2 SVGAGI (reference sequence). V lost 5 bases and J 0 bases, leaving 19 bases between the germline ends. The CDR3, as DNA: TGTGCCAGCAGTACCCCGGGGGGGGGGACAATGAACACTGAAGCTTTCTTT. Amino acid sequence: CASSTPGGGTMNTEAFF.

This clonotype was detected many times. The chain links TRBV7-2 to TRBJ1-1; D is uncertain. The V gene lost 6 bases and the J gene lost 1 base, with 12 bases spanning the gap. This CDR3 spans 14 amino acids. Germline V CDR1 and CDR2: SGHTA, FQGNSA. The DNA for the CDR3 is TGTGCCAGCAGGATCAGTCCTTCGAACACTGAAGCTTTCTTT. As protein: CASRISPSNTEAFF.

This clonotype was counted at least ten times. The chain joins TRBV6-2 or TRBV6-3 to TRBJ2-7; D not certain. Germline CDR1 reads MNHEY; CDR2 reads SVGEGT. Trimming left V 0 bases short and J 3 bases short, with 9 bases between. The CDR3 has 14 residues. Here the CDR3 DNA reads TGTGCCAGCAGTTACTCGTCGGCACTCTACGAGCAGTACTTC. Translating it yields CASSYSSALYEQYF.